Listed below are T cell receptor beta chains from one sample, sequenced in a study of OX40 agonist ivuxolimab in advanced cancers. Using immunoSEQ multiplex PCR, the repertoire was profiled, and TCRdb retains in-frame clones only, with some absent. The sample yields tens of thousands of clones, 85% seen once. The specimen was CD4+ or CD8+ T cells sorted from blood, collected in a trial of the OX40 agonist ivuxolimab. The receptors derive from an adult with an advanced solid tumor such as melanoma, head and neck, liver or kidney cancer. Each CDR3 is given with its conserved first and last residue. A D gene is named only where the DNA matches it firmly. Clone size is stated in some rows and not others, as once, few, many or a class when expanded.

cdr3_aa | cdr3_nt | d_call | j_call | clone_size | v_call
CAWRNSNTEAFF | TGTGCCTGGAGAAATTCGAACACTGAAGCTTTCTTT | . | TRBJ1-1 | . | TRBV30
CASRLAGFSYEQYF | TGTGCCAGCAGACTAGCGGGTTTCTCCTACGAGCAGTACTTC | TRBD2 | TRBJ2-7 | . | TRBV6-6
CASYRGGSSYEQYF | TGTGCCAGCTATCGGGGGGGCAGCTCCTACGAGCAGTACTTC | TRBD2 | TRBJ2-7 | . | TRBV28
CASSPQQGNQPQHF | TGTGCCAGTAGTCCACAACAGGGAAATCAGCCCCAGCATTTT | . | TRBJ1-5 | . | TRBV19
CASSFSVGTGSSYEQYF | TGTGCCAGCAGCTTCTCGGTAGGGACAGGGAGCTCCTACGAGCAGTACTTC | TRBD1 | TRBJ2-7 | . | TRBV11-2
CASSKRAGGMTETQYF | TGTGCCAGCAGCAAAAGGGCAGGGGGCATGACAGAGACCCAGTACTTC | . | TRBJ2-5 | . | TRBV21-1
CASSTGQGAYEQYF | TGTGCCAGCTCGACGGGACAGGGAGCCTACGAGCAGTACTTC | TRBD1 | TRBJ2-7 | . | TRBV18
CASSLPGSQGYGYTF | TGTGCCAGCAGCCTTCCGGGGTCCCAAGGGTATGGCTACACCTTC | . | TRBJ1-2 | . | TRBV5-6
CASSFWDSPLHF | TGTGCCAGCAGCTTCTGGGATTCACCCCTCCACTTT | . | TRBJ1-6 | . | TRBV7-9
CASSAGPYNSPLHF | TGTGCCAGCAGTGCAGGTCCCTATAATTCACCCCTCCACTTT | . | TRBJ1-6 | few | TRBV6-1
CASSLSGTDYNEQFF | TGCGCCAGCAGCCTCAGCGGGACGGACTACAATGAGCAGTTCTTC | TRBD2 | TRBJ2-1 | . | TRBV5-1